Presented here are 22 T cell receptor beta chains from one specimen sequenced in a study of T cell changes during pregnancy in multiple sclerosis. Produced via immunoSEQ multiplex PCR; TCRdb's table is partial and in-frame only. The top ten hold approximately 0.37% of the sample, which has around 40,000 clones, around nine tenths seen once. Sample: CD4+ T cells from peripheral blood mononuclear cells, taken in the second trimester of pregnancy. These receptor sequences come from a female donor with multiple sclerosis, enrolled in a pregnancy study.

With regard to this clone: Sequence at one end of the junction differs from germline and may be a read error. The CDR3 nucleotides read TGTGCCAGCAGTTACCGGGCAGGGGGCAAGGGGAACTTC. Its translation is CASSYRAGGKGNF. The V gene is TRBV6-5, the J gene TRBJ1-2; 8 bases map to TRBD1. The CDR3 is made up of 13 amino acids. Germline V gene lookup returns CDR1 MNHEY and CDR2 SVGAGI.

This chain uses TRBV30 with TRBJ1-3; D is uncertain. The germline V and J ends were trimmed by 1 base and 0 bases, with 4 bases remaining between them. The CDR3 totals 13 residues. CDR1 is GTSNPN and CDR2 is SVGIG in the germline V gene (reference sequence). The CDR3 DNA is TGTGCCTGGAGTGGGAGCTCTGGAAACACCATATATTTT. Protein: CAWSGSSGNTIYF.

V gene TRBV30 combines with J gene TRBJ1-4; no clear D. From germline, CDR1 is GTSNPN and CDR2 SVGIG (reference sequence). Between the trimmed V and J ends, which lost 0 bases and 3 bases, there was a span of 8 bases. The CDR3 spans 14 residues. The CDR3 DNA is TGTGCCTGGAGTGTTGGAGTTTCTAATGAAAAACTGTTTTTT. Its protein product is CAWSVGVSNEKLFF.

The chain employs TRBV6-1 and TRBJ2-7; D is ambiguous. This CDR3 is 13 amino acids long. Germline assignment: CDR1 MNHNS and CDR2 SASEGT. With 10 bases removed from V and 0 bases from J, the gap between germline ends came to 13 bases. In DNA form, the CDR3 reads TGTGCCACTACGATATTGAGCTCCTACGAGCAGTACTTC. Protein: CATTILSSYEQYF.

This clone occurred a few times. Other DNA sequences within the sample encode an identical CDR3. The chain employs TRBV6-5 and TRBJ1-2; a possible D gene is TRBD1 (6 bases). This CDR3 spans 13 amino acids. From germline, CDR1 is MNHEY and CDR2 SVGAGI. Trimming took off 4 bases at V and 2 bases at J, with 8 bases between the two ends. The CDR3 bases are TGTGCCAGCAGTTTCACAGGGAACTATGGCTACACCTTC. Encoded protein: CASSFTGNYGYTF.

This chain uses TRBV5-6 with TRBJ1-5; maybe TRBD1 (6 bases). Trimming pared 4 bases from V and 3 bases from J, leaving 14 bases between. This CDR3 spans 15 amino acids. Germline CDR1 and CDR2: SGHDT and YYEEEE. In DNA, the CDR3 is TGTGCCAGCAGCGGTCGACAGGCCGACAATCAGCCCCAGCATTTT. Translation: CASSGRQADNQPQHF.

This clone was found once. The chain combines TRBV7-6 with TRBJ2-7; 7 bases map to TRBD1. This CDR3 has 16 amino acids. V shed 4 bases, J shed 0 bases, and the junction held 9 bases outside the gene matches. Germline CDR1 is SGHVS and CDR2 is FNYEAQ. CDR3 nucleotide sequence: TGTGCCAGCAGCTCATCTGGACAGGTGATCTCCTACGAGCAGTACTTC. Residues: CASSSSGQVISYEQYF.

J is TRBJ2-3 and V is TRBV5-4, with D perhaps TRBD2 (5 bases). CDR1 SGHNT and CDR2 YYREEE come from the germline V gene (reference sequence). The CDR3 is 14 residues long. Deletions cut 0 bases from V and 5 bases from J, with 10 bases between. The CDR3 region is CASSLGLREDTQYF. CDR3 bases: TGTGCCAGCAGCTTGGGCCTCCGGGAAGATACGCAGTATTTT.

The chain carries TRBV11-2 and TRBJ1-2, with 9 positions matching TRBD1. The germline V gene has CDR1 SGHAT and CDR2 FQNNGV. J lost 8 bases, V lost 5 bases, and 12 bases had no gene match. This CDR3 contains 15 residues. CDR3 region: CASSNNRGRGRGYTF. DNA of the CDR3: TGTGCCAGCAGCAACAACAGGGGGCGCGGCAGGGGCTACACCTTC.

CDR3 residues: CASSQDRGLAGATDTQYF. The CDR3 DNA reads TGCGCCAGCAGCCAAGACAGAGGACTAGCGGGAGCCACAGATACGCAGTATTTT. The chain links TRBV4-1 to TRBJ2-3, with 13 bases identical to TRBD2. The CDR3 length is 18 residues. J was trimmed by 2 bases and V by 0 bases; bases with no gene match: 5. Germline V CDR1 and CDR2: MGHRA, YSYEKL.

Only a few counts were recorded for this clone. The chain employs TRBV5-8 and TRBJ1-2; D is undetermined. The CDR3 loop spans 12 amino acids. V was trimmed by 4 bases and J by 5 bases, leaving 9 bases between them. Looked up from germline, CDR1 is SGHTS and CDR2 is YDEGEE. CDR3 DNA: TGTGCCAGCAGCCACCCGGGGTATGGCTACACCTTC. This translates into CASSHPGYGYTF.

The genes are TRBV5-1 and TRBJ1-1; D might be TRBD1 (6 bases). V was trimmed by 3 bases and J by 5 bases, leaving 14 bases between them. In germline, CDR1 is SGHRS, CDR2 YFSETQ. CDR3 size: 14 residues. The CDR3 coding sequence is TGCGCCAGCAGCTCGGGGGGGGCCGGGACTGAAGCTTTCTTT. Translating it yields CASSSGGAGTEAFF.

The chain joins TRBV19 to TRBJ1-6; D is ambiguous. The V end was cut by 4 bases, the J end by 7 bases, with 5 bases between. CDR1 and CDR2 (germline): LNHDA, SQIVND (reference sequence). The CDR3 length is 12 residues. CDR3 nucleotide sequence: TGTGCCAGTAGTAAACAGAATTCACCCCTCCACTTT. It translates to CASSKQNSPLHF.

About this clone: Other DNA sequences within the sample encode an identical CDR3. The V call is TRBV6-5, the J call TRBJ1-1; TRBD1 agrees at 9 bases. This CDR3 is built from 15 residues. The germline CDR1 and CDR2 sequences are MNHEY and SVGAGI. V lost 0 bases to trimming and J lost 3 bases; unmatched junction nucleotides: 2. The CDR3 DNA sequence: TGTGCCAGCAGTTACTCCAGGACAGGGGACACTGAAGCTTTCTTT. Translation gives CASSYSRTGDTEAFF.

V usage is TRBV29-1 and J usage is TRBJ1-2; D is perhaps TRBD1 (5 bases). The CDR3 consists of 13 residues. Trimming removed 3 bases from V and 2 bases from J, with 10 bases in between. The germline V gene encodes CDR1 SQVTM and CDR2 ANQGSEA. This chain's CDR3 is CSVEVGPNYGYTF. DNA of the CDR3: TGCAGCGTTGAGGTGGGGCCAAACTATGGCTACACCTTC.

The CDR3 nucleotides read TGTGCCAGCAGCCCGACGGGTCGGGGGAATTCACCCCTCCACTTT. The encoded protein is CASSPTGRGNSPLHF. The rearrangement uses TRBV7-3 and TRBJ1-6; tentatively, D is TRBD1 (5 bases). This CDR3 is built from 15 residues. Trimming left V 5 bases short and J 7 bases short, with 15 bases between. Germline lookup yields CDR1 SGHTA and CDR2 FQGTGA. The full variable domain, in which reference TRBV7-3 and TRBJ1-6 provide the parts outside the CDR3, is GAGVSQTPSNKVTEKGKYVELRCDPISGHTALYWYRQSLGQGPEFLIYFQGTGAADDSGLPNDRFFAVRPEGSVSTLKIQRTERGDSAVYLCASSPTGRGNSPLHFGNGTRLTVT.

This sequence joins TRBV7-8 and TRBJ2-7; D uncertain. This CDR3 contains 16 residues. CDR1 and CDR2 from the germline V gene are SGHVS and FQNEAQ. Trimming pared 5 bases from V and 0 bases from J, leaving 17 bases between. The chain's CDR3 is CASSPTRWPSSYEQYF. DNA of the CDR3: TGTGCCAGCAGCCCCACCCGTTGGCCTAGCTCCTACGAGCAGTACTTC.

The chain employs TRBV19 and TRBJ1-2; the match to TRBD1 covers 9 bases. V lost 4 bases and J lost 4; bases outside the gene matches: 13. The length of the CDR3 is 17 residues. Per the germline V gene, CDR1 is LNHDA and CDR2 is SQIVND (reference sequence). CDR3 region: CASSTPTDRDRVYGYTF. The CDR3 nucleotides are TGTGCCAGTAGTACCCCGACCGACCGGGACAGGGTCTATGGCTACACCTTC.

V is TRBV6-1 and J is TRBJ2-5, with D unresolved. Trimming stripped 7 bases from V and 5 bases from J, with 17 bases between. Germline CDR1 is MNHNS and CDR2 is SASEGT. The CDR3 totals 14 residues. In DNA, the CDR3 is TGTGCCAGCAAAGGTGGCCGTAATAGCGAGACCCAGTACTTC. Residues: CASKGGRNSETQYF.

V usage is TRBV6-5 and J usage is TRBJ1-1; D unresolved. V lost 1 base and J lost 1, with 4 bases in between. This CDR3 is built from 13 residues. Germline V CDR1 and CDR2: MNHEY, SVGAGI. CDR3 region: CASSYYGNTEAFF. The CDR3 region has the DNA TGTGCCAGCAGTTACTACGGGAACACTGAAGCTTTCTTT.

V usage is TRBV18 and J usage is TRBJ1-5, with no clear D. The CDR3 is made up of 12 amino acids. Deletions cut 6 bases from V and 6 bases from J, with 9 bases between. CDR1 and CDR2 from the germline V gene are KGHSH and LQKENI. The DNA of the CDR3 is TGTGCCAGCTCCCCATCGGGTCAGCCCCAGCATTTT. Its translation is CASSPSGQPQHF.

The V gene is TRBV6-1, the J gene TRBJ1-1; D is perhaps TRBD1 (5 bases). The CDR3 runs to 16 residues. The V end lost 2 bases, the J end lost 4 bases, and 17 bases lay between the germline ends. CDR1 MNHNS and CDR2 SASEGT come from the germline V gene. The CDR3 region is CASSERPAAGTTEAFF. CDR3 DNA: TGTGCCAGCAGTGAACGACCGGCAGCGGGGACCACTGAAGCTTTCTTT.